The next 11 T cell receptor delta chains were all read from a single sample in a study of gamma-delta chains in newborns, infants, children. TCRdb called clones from the reads again using CATT. Here the sample spans about 8,000 delta-chain clones, roughly 1.6% being singletons. Sequenced: blood. These receptors were collected from a child who was a newborn, infant or young child, either healthy, febrile or measles-vaccinated (not recorded which).

This clone is labeled medium-sized (0.01 to 0.1%). CDR3 nucleotide sequence: TGTGCTCTTGGGGAACCAACTGGGGGTTACCCCTTAAAACACCTCATCTTT. Encoded protein: CALGEPTGGYPLKHLIF. This chain uses TRDV1 with TRDJ1; 8 nucleotides agree with TRDD3. Germline CDR1 and CDR2: TSWWSYY and QGS. J gave up 11 bases and V 1 base, and 18 bases lay outside the gene matches. The CDR3 loop spans 17 amino acids.

This clone is classed as medium-sized. The same CDR3 arises from other DNA sequences in this sample as well. The chain recombines TRDV1 with TRDJ2; D may correspond to TRDD2 or TRDD3 (5 bases each). Germline values: CDR1 TSWWSYY, CDR2 QGS. This CDR3 has 22 residues. The V and J ends lost 3 bases and 0 bases respectively, with 29 bases between them. This CDR3 reads CALGELLERGGPNPALTAQLFF. In nucleotides, the CDR3 is TGTGCTCTTGGGGAGCTCCTAGAGCGGGGGGGTCCCAACCCCGCTTTGACAGCACAACTCTTCTTT.

This clone occurred a few times. A read error likely explains this, since a far larger clone differs by one base. The rearrangement joins TRDV2 to TRDJ3; 9 bases fit TRDD3. Germline V gene data show CDR1 as GEAIGNYY and CDR2 as EKD. The CDR3 spans 23 residues. The trim removed 3 bases at V and 0 bases at J, leaving 20 bases unmatched. Written as DNA, the CDR3 is TGTGCCTGTGACGCGCTGGGGGATTCGCTTACTGTGAAAAGCTCCTGGGACACCCGACAGATGTTTTTC. Protein: CACDALGDSLTVKSSWDTRQMFF.

This clone was seen a few times. A read error likely explains why the TCRdb protein, taken from a much larger clone, differs from this DNA's translation at residue 16; the protein shown is translated from the DNA. V and J are TRDV2 and TRDJ1, with TRDD3 matching over 7 bases. Germline V CDR1 and CDR2: GEAIGNYY, EKD. The CDR3 is made up of 18 amino acids. The CDR3 protein is CACDTLSAGGPYTDKPIF. The CDR3 coding sequence is TGTGCCTGTGACACCCTCTCGGCTGGGGGGCCTTACACCGATAAACCCATCTTT.

In regard to this clone: A clone one base away is much larger, so this may be a read error. Other DNA sequences from this sample encode an identical CDR3 as well. The CDR3 sequence is CACDTWGPSSWDTRQMFF. Here the CDR3 DNA reads TGTGCCTGTGACACCTGGGGGCCGAGCTCCTGGGACACCCGGCAGATGTTTTTC. J is TRDJ3 and V is TRDV2; a possible D gene is TRDD3 (6 bases). Germline V lookup: CDR1 GEAIGNYY, CDR2 EKD. The length of the CDR3 is 18 residues.

Within the sample, this clone is medium-sized. The chain is built from TRDV1 and TRDJ1; D is unclear. Germline CDR1 reads TSWWSYY; CDR2 reads QGS. V was pared by 2 bases and J by 0 bases, with 22 bases between. The CDR3 is 19 residues long. This chain's CDR3 is CALGERKNGRYCHTDKLIF. The CDR3 region has the DNA TGTGCTCTTGGGGAAAGGAAGAACGGCAGGTACTGCCACACCGATAAACTCATCTTT.

As concerns this clone: The protein in this entry is translated from the DNA; at residue 11 it differs from the protein listed in TCRdb. The V gene is TRDV2, the J gene TRDJ3; possible D gene TRDD3, 5 bases. Per the germline V gene, CDR1 is GEAIGNYY and CDR2 is EKD. The CDR3 has 18 amino acids. The CDR3 protein is CACDTAPGSSLDTRQMFF. As DNA, the CDR3 is TGTGCCTGTGACACGGCACCTGGGAGCTCCTTGGACACCCGACAGATGTTTTTC.

Remarks on this clone: Translating this DNA gives a protein that differs at residue 13 from the TCRdb one, which belongs to a much larger clone; a read error is likely, and the protein shown is this translation. The chain couples TRDV2 to TRDJ1; 12 bases are shared with TRDD3. The CDR3 extends over 18 amino acids. The trim removed 3 bases at V and 3 bases at J, leaving 13 bases unmatched. CDR1 is GEAIGNYY, CDR2 EKD, per germline. The CDR3 loop reads CACDASTGGYYYADKLIF. CDR3 in DNA: TGTGCCTGTGACGCCTCAACTGGGGGATACTACTACGCCGATAAACTCATCTTT.

There are a few counts of this clone. The chain recombines TRDV1 with TRDJ1; 7 nucleotides agree with TRDD3. CDR3 length: 16 amino acids. CDR1 and CDR2 (germline): TSWWSYY, QGS. The ends lost 0 bases at V and 0 bases at J; junction bases unmatched: 4. Here the CDR3 reads CALGELTGGYTDKLIF. The CDR3 region has the DNA TGTGCTCTTGGGGAACTAACGGGGGGATACACCGATAAACTCATCTTT.

In this sample, this clone turned up a few times. The chain has TRDV1 and TRDJ2; 10 nucleotides match TRDD3. This CDR3 has 23 amino acids. Germline CDR1 is TSWWSYY and CDR2 is QGS. J lost 1 base, V lost 3 bases, and 23 bases had no gene match. In DNA form, the CDR3 reads TGTGCTCTTGGGGACCCGCCTAGGGGGATACGCTGGTTTATGGCTGGTTTGACAGCACAACTCTTCTTT. It translates to CALGDPPRGIRWFMAGLTAQLFF.

This clone was observed many times. The chain employs TRDV1 and TRDJ1; D gene unclear. CDR1 and CDR2 from the germline V gene are TSWWSYY and QGS. V lost 2 bases, J lost 3 bases, and 22 bases lay in between. The CDR3 consists of 18 residues. The CDR3 is CALGELTTRSEGADKLIF. The CDR3 DNA follows: TGTGCTCTTGGGGAATTAACTACACGATCGGAAGGTGCCGATAAACTCATCTTT.